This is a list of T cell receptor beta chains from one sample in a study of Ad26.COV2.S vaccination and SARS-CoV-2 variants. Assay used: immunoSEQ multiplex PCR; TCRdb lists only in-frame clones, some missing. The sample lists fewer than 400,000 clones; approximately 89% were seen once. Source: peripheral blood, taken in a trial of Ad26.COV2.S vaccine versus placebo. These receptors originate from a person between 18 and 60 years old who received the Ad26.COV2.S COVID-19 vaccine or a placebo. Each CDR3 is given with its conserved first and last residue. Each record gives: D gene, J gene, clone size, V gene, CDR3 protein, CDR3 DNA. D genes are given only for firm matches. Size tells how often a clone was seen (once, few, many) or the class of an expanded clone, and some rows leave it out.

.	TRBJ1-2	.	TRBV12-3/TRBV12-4	CASGGGNYGYTF	TGTGCCAGCGGCGGGGGCAACTATGGCTACACCTTC
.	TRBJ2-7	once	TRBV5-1	CASSLQGDEQYF	TGCGCCAGCAGCTTACAAGGGGACGAGCAGTACTTC
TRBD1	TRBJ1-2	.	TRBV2	CASSEPGQINYGYTF	TGTGCCAGCAGTGAACCGGGACAGATAAACTATGGCTACACCTTC
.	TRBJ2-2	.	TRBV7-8	CASSPGRTPGGTGELFF	TGTGCCAGCAGTCCAGGACGGACCCCCGGGGGCACCGGGGAGCTGTTTTTT
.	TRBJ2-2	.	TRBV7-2	CASSLQQNTGELFF	TGTGCCAGCAGCCTACAACAAAACACCGGGGAGCTGTTTTTT
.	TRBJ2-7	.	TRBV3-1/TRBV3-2	CASSQDMAVNYEQYF	TGTGCCAGCAGCCAAGATATGGCAGTCAACTACGAGCAGTACTTC
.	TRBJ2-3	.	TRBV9	CASSVHTDTQYF	TGTGCCAGCAGCGTTCACACAGATACGCAGTATTTT
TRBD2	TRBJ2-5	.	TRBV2	CASRFLLAGGETQYF	TGTGCCAGCCGCTTCCTACTAGCGGGAGGCGAGACCCAGTACTTC
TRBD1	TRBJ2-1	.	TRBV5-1	CASSRGQGNNEQFF	TGCGCCAGCAGCCGGGGACAGGGGAACAATGAGCAGTTCTTC
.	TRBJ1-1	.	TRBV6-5	CASSYWAGDEAFF	TGTGCCAGCAGTTACTGGGCAGGAGATGAAGCTTTCTTT
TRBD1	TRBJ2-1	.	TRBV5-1	CASSLGTGGYNEQFF	TGCGCCAGCAGCTTAGGGACAGGGGGGTACAATGAGCAGTTCTTC
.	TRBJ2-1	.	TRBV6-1	CASSEARVGQFF	TGTGCCAGCAGTGAAGCGAGGGTTGGGCAGTTCTTC
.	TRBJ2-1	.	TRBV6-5	CATPKVQGGASQFF	TGTGCCACCCCGAAGGTGCAGGGTGGAGCTTCGCAGTTCTTC
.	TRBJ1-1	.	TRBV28	CASKGVWGTEAFF	TGTGCCAGCAAAGGGGTTTGGGGAACTGAAGCTTTCTTT
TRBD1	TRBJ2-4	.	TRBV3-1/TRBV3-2	CASSQTGLAKNIQYF	TGTGCCAGCAGCCAGACAGGGCTAGCCAAAAACATTCAGTACTTC
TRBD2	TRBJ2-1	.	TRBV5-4	CASSLAASGAEQFF	TGTGCCAGCAGCTTGGCCGCTAGCGGGGCAGAGCAGTTCTTC
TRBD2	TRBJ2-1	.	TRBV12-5	CASGLLAGGIGEQFF	TGTGCTAGTGGTTTGCTAGCGGGAGGGATTGGGGAGCAGTTCTTC
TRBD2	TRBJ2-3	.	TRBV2	CASLTSGRTDTQYF	TGTGCCAGCCTTACTAGCGGCCGCACAGATACGCAGTATTTT
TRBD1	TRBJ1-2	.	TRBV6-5	CASKGQATNYGYTF	TGTGCCAGCAAGGGACAGGCAACTAACTATGGCTACACCTTC
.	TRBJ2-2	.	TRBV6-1	CASSETLGRSNTGELFF	TGTGCCAGCAGTGAAACACTCGGCCGTTCGAACACCGGGGAGCTGTTTTTT
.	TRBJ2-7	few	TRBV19	CASSPTGSSEQYF	TGTGCCAGTAGCCCGACAGGTTCGAGCGAGCAGTACTTC
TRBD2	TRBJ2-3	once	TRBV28	CASSLSLAGRTDTQYF	TGTGCCAGCAGTTTATCTCTAGCGGGTCGCACAGATACGCAGTATTTT
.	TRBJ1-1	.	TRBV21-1	CASSKSGTVIQGSNTEAFF	TGTGCCAGCAGCAAAAGTGGTACAGTTATACAGGGATCGAACACTGAAGCTTTCTTT
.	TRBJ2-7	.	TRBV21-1	CASSKGEQPSYEQYF	TGTGCCAGCAGCAAAGGAGAACAGCCCTCCTACGAGCAGTACTTC
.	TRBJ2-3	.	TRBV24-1	CATKPSLRSASTDTQYF	TGTGCCACCAAACCCTCGCTCCGGAGCGCTAGCACAGATACGCAGTATTTT
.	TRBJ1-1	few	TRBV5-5	CASSLIPGSATEAFF	TGTGCCAGCAGCTTGATCCCAGGGAGTGCCACTGAAGCTTTCTTT
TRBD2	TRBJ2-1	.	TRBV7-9	CASSARQQPLAGVYNEQFF	TGTGCCAGCAGCGCCCGACAGCAACCGCTAGCGGGAGTCTACAATGAGCAGTTCTTC
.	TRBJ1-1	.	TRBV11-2	CASSSHINTEAFF	TGTGCCAGCAGCTCTCATATAAACACTGAAGCTTTCTTT
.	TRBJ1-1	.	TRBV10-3	CAISAVQTTEAFF	TGTGCCATCAGTGCCGTACAAACCACTGAAGCTTTCTTT
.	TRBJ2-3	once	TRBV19	CASSTVAYTQYF	TGTGCCAGTTCCACAGTAGCGTATACGCAGTATTTT
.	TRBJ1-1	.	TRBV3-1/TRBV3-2	CASSPDSTNTEAFF	TGTGCCAGCAGCCCAGATTCAACGAACACTGAAGCTTTCTTT
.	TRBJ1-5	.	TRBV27	CASSTSLTGLYQPQHF	TGTGCCAGCAGTACGTCCCTGACAGGACTTTATCAGCCCCAGCATTTT
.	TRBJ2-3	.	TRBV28	CASSSSYAPSTDTQYF	TGTGCCAGCAGTTCCTCTTATGCGCCTAGCACAGATACGCAGTATTTT
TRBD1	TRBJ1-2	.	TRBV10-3	CATRGQDNYGYTF	TGTGCCACCCGGGGACAGGACAACTATGGCTACACCTTC
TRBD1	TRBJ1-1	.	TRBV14	CASSQRTGYNTEAFF	TGTGCCAGCAGCCAAAGGACAGGGTACAACACTGAAGCTTTCTTT
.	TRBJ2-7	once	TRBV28	CASSLGGIYEQYF	TGTGCCAGCAGTTTGGGGGGCATCTACGAGCAGTACTTC
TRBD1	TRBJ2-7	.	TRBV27	CASSLSGQGSQQYF	TGTGCCAGCAGTTTATCGGGACAGGGCTCGCAGCAGTACTTC
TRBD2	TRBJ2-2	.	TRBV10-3	CAISSRGGANTGELFF	TGTGCCATCAGCTCCCGGGGGGGGGCGAACACCGGGGAGCTGTTTTTT
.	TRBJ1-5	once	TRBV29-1	CSVARDINQPQHF	TGCAGCGTGGCGAGGGACATAAATCAGCCCCAGCATTTT
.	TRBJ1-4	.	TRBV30	CAWSRDHEKLFF	TGTGCCTGGAGTCGCGACCATGAAAAACTGTTTTTT
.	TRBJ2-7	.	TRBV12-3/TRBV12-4	CASALAIEHEQYF	TGTGCCAGCGCCCTGGCGATCGAGCACGAGCAGTACTTC
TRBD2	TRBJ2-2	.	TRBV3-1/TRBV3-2	CASSQVIAGNTGELFF	TGTGCCAGCAGCCAAGTAATAGCGGGGAACACCGGGGAGCTGTTTTTT
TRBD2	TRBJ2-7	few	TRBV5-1	CASSLGEPGLAGGGEQYF	TGCGCCAGCAGCCTTGGGGAACCCGGACTAGCGGGAGGAGGCGAGCAGTACTTC
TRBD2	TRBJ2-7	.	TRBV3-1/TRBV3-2	CASSLTSATYEQYF	TGTGCCAGCAGCCTGACTAGCGCAACCTACGAGCAGTACTTC
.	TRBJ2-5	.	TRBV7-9	CASSLSRQVQETQYF	TGTGCCAGCAGCCTATCCCGACAGGTGCAAGAGACCCAGTACTTC
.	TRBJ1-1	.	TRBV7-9	CASSPGWLTEAFF	TGTGCCAGCAGCCCCGGTTGGCTCACTGAAGCTTTCTTT